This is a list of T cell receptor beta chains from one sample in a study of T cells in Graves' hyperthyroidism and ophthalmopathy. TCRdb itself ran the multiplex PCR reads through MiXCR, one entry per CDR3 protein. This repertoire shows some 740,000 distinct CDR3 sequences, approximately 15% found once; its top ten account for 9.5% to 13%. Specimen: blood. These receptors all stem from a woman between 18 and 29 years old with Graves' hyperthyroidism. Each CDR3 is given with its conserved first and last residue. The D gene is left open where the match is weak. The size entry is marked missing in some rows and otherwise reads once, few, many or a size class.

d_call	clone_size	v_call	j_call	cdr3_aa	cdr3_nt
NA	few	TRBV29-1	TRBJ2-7	CSVEYGTPYEQYF	TGCAGCGTTGAATACGGGACCCCCTACGAGCAGTACTTC
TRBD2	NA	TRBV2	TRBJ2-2	CASSEGGLAGVGTGELFF	TGTGCCAGCAGTGAAGGTGGTCTAGCGGGAGTTGGCACCGGGGAGCTGTTTTTT
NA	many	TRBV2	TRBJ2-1	CASGGNGKNAYNEQFF	TGTGCCAGCGGGGGGAACGGGAAGAACGCCTACAATGAGCAGTTCTTC
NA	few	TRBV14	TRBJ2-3	CASSRLSGYLADTQYF	TGTGCCAGCAGCCGACTAAGCGGGTACCTTGCAGATACGCAGTATTTT
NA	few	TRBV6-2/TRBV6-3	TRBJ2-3	CASSLYHPRTGTDTQYF	TGTGCCAGCAGTTTATACCATCCTCGGACGGGCACAGATACGCAGTATTTT
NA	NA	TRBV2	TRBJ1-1	CASSVREFDTEAFF	TGTGCCAGCAGTGTCCGGGAGTTCGACACTGAAGCTTTCTTT
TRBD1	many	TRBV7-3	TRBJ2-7	CASSLGGQRPYEQYF	TGTGCCAGCAGCTTAGGGGGACAGCGACCCTACGAGCAGTACTTC
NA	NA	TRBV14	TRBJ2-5	CAGSLNRVGEETQYF	TGTGCCGGCAGCCTAAACAGGGTTGGAGAAGAGACCCAGTACTTC
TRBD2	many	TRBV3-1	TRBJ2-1	CASSQPTSGRAHEQFF	TGTGCCAGCAGCCAACCTACTAGCGGGAGGGCCCATGAGCAGTTCTTC
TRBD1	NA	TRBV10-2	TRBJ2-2	CASSAGQQTGELFF	TGCGCCAGCAGTGCGGGACAGCAGACCGGGGAGCTGTTTTTT
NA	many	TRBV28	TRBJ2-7	CASSLNRQYF	TGTGCCAGCAGTTTAAATAGGCAGTACTTC
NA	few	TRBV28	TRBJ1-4	CASGYRNEKLFF	TGTGCCAGCGGTTACAGGAATGAAAAACTGTTTTTT
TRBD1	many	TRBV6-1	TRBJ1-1	CASLDRGHWDGTEAFF	TGTGCCAGCCTGGACAGGGGACATTGGGATGGCACTGAAGCTTTCTTT
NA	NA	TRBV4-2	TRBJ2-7	CASSQDGGSTPYEQYF	TGTGCCAGCAGCCAAGACGGTGGGAGCACCCCCTACGAGCAGTACTTC
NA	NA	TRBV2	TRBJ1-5	CASSDVRNRAGKPQHF	TGTGCCAGCAGTGACGTTCGGAACAGGGCAGGAAAACCCCAGCATTTT
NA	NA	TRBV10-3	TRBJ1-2	CAISEGARQHFYTF	TGTGCCATCAGTGAGGGGGCGCGACAGCATTTCTACACCTTC